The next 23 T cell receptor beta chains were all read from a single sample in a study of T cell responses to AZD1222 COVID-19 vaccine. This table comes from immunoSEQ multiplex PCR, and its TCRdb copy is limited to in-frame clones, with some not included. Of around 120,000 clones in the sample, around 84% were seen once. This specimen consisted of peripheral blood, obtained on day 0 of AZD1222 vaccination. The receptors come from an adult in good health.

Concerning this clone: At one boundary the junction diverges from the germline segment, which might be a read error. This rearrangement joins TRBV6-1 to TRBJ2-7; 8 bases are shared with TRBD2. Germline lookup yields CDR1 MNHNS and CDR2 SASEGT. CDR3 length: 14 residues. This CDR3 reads CASSQAGVFYEQYF. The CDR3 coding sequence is TGTGCCAGCAGTCAAGCGGGAGTTTTCTACGAGCAGTACTTC.

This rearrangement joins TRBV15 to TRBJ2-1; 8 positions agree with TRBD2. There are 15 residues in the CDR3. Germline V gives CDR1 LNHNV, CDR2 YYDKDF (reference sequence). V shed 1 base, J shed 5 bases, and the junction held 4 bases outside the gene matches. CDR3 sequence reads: CATSRATSGNNEQFF. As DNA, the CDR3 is TGTGCCACCAGCAGAGCTACTAGCGGCAACAATGAGCAGTTCTTC.

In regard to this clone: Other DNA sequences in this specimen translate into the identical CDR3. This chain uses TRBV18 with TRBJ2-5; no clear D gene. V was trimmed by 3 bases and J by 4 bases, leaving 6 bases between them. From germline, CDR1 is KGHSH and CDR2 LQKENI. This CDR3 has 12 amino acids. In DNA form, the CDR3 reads TGTGCCAGCTCACCTCCGGGAGAGACCCAGTACTTC. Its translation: CASSPPGETQYF.

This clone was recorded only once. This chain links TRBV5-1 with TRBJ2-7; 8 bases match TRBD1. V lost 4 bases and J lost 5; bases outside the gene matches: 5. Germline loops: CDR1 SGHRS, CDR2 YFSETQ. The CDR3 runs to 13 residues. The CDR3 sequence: CASSPGQGHEQYF. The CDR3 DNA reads TGCGCCAGCAGCCCTGGACAGGGACACGAGCAGTACTTC.

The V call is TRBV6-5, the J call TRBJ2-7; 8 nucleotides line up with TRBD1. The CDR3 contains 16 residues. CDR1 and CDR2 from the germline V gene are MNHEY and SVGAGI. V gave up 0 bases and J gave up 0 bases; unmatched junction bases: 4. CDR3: CASSYSGDRYSYEQYF. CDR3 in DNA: TGTGCCAGCAGTTACTCTGGGGACAGGTACTCCTACGAGCAGTACTTC.

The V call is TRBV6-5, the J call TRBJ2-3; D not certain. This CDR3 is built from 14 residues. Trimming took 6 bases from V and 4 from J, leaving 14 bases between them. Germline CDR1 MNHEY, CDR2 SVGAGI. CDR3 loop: CASSRPPRPDTQYF. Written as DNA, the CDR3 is TGTGCCAGCAGCCGACCGCCAAGACCAGATACGCAGTATTTT.

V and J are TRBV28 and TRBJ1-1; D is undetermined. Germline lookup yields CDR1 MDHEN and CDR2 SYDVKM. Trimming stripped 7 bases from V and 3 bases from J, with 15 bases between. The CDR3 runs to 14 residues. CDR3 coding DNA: TGTGCCAGCAAGGTTCGTTGGGCAGACACTGAAGCTTTCTTT. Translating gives CASKVRWADTEAFF.

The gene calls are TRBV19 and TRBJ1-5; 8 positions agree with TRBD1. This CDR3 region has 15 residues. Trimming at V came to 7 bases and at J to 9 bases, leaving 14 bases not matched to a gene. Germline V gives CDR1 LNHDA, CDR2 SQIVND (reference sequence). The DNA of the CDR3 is TGTGCCAGTACCCGACAGGGGTTAACCTCGTGGCCCCAGCATTTT. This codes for CASTRQGLTSWPQHF.

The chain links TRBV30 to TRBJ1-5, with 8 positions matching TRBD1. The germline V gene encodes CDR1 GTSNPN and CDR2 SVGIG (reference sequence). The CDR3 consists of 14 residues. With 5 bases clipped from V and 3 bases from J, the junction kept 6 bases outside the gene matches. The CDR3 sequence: CAWQATGVNQPQHF. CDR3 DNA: TGTGCCTGGCAGGCGACAGGGGTCAATCAGCCCCAGCATTTT. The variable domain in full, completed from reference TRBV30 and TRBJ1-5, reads SQTIHQWPATLVQPVGSPLSLECTVEGTSNPNLYWYRQAAGRGLQLLFYSVGIGQISSEVPQNLSASRPQDRQFILSSKKLLLSDSGFYLCAWQATGVNQPQHFGDGTRLSIL.

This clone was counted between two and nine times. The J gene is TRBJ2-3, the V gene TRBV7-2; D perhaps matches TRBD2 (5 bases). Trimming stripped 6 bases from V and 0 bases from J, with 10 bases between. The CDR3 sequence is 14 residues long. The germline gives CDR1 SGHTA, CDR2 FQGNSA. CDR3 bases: TGTGCCAGCAGGTCTAGCCTTAGCACAGATACGCAGTATTTT. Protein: CASRSSLSTDTQYF.

This chain's CDR3 is CASSSGTVGFGSNQPQHF. As DNA, the CDR3 is TGTGCCAGCAGCTCCGGGACAGTCGGATTCGGTAGCAATCAGCCCCAGCATTTT. J is TRBJ1-5 and V is TRBV28; TRBD1 agrees at 7 bases. CDR1 MDHEN and CDR2 SYDVKM come from the germline V gene. This CDR3 region has 18 residues. Losses at the gene ends were 6 bases for V and 0 bases for J; bases not matched to a gene: 14.

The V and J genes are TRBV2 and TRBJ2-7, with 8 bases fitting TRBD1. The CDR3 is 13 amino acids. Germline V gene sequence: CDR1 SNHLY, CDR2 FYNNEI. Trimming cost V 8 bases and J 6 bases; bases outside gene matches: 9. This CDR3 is CASSRDRSAEQYF. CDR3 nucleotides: TGTGCCAGCTCCCGGGACAGGTCTGCCGAGCAGTACTTC.

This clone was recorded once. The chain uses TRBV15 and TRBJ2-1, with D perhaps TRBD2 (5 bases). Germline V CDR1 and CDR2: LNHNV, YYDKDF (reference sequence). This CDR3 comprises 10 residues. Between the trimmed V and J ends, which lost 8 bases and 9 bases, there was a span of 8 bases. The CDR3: CATGRGEQFF. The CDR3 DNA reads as TGTGCCACCGGACGGGGTGAGCAGTTCTTC.

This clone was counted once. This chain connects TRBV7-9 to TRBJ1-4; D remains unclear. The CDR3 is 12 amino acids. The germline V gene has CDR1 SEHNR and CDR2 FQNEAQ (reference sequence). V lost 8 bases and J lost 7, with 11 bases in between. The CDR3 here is CASELPGEKLFF. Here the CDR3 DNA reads TGTGCCAGCGAACTGCCGGGTGAAAAACTGTTTTTT.

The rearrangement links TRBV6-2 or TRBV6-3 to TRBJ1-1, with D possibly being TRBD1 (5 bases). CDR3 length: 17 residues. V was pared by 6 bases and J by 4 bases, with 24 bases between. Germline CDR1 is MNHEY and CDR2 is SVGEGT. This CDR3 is CASSPYDPTGRSTEAFF. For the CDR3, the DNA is TGTGCCAGCAGCCCCTATGATCCTACAGGTCGGAGCACTGAAGCTTTCTTT.

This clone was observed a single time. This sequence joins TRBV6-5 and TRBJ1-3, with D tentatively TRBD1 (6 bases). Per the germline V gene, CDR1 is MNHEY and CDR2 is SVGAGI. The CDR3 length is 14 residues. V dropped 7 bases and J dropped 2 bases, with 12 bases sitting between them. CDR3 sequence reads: CASTTGTTGNTIYF. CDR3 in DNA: TGTGCCAGCACCACCGGGACAACTGGAAACACCATATATTTT.

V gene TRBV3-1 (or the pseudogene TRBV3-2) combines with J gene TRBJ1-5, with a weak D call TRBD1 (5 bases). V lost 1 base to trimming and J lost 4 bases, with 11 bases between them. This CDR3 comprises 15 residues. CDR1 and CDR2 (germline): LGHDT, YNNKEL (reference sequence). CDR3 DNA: TGTGCCAGCAGCCAAGGGGACTCTGGGAATCAGCCCCAGCATTTT. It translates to CASSQGDSGNQPQHF.

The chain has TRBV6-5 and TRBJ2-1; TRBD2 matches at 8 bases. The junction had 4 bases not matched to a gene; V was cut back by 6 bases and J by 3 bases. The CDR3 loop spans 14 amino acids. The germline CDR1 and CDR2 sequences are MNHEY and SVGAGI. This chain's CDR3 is CASRSGGNYNEQFF. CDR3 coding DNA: TGTGCCAGCAGGAGCGGGGGAAACTACAATGAGCAGTTCTTC.

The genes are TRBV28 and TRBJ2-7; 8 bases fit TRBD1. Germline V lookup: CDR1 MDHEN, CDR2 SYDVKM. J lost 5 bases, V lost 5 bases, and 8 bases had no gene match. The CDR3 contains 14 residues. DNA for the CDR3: TGTGCCAGCAGTGGGACGACAGGGGTACACGAGCAGTACTTC. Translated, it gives CASSGTTGVHEQYF.

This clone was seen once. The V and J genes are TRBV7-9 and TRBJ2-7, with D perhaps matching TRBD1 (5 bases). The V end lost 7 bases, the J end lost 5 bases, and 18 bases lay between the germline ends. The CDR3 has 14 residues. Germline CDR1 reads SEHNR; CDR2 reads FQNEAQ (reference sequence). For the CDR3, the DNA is TGTGCCAGCACCCCCCCAAGGGGCGTCAACGAGCAGTACTTC. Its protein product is CASTPPRGVNEQYF. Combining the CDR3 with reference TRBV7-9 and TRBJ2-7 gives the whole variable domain DTGVSQNPRHKITKRGQNVTFRCDPISEHNRLYWYRQTLGQGPEFLTYFQNEAQLEKSRLLSDRFSAERPKGSFSTLEIQRTEQGDSAMYLCASTPPRGVNEQYFGPGTRLTVT.

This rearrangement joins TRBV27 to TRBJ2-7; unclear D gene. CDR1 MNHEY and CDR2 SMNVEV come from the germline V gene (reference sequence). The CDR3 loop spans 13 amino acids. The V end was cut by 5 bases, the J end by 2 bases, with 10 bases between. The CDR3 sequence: CASSPPHAYEQYF. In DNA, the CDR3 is TGTGCCAGCAGTCCCCCTCATGCCTACGAGCAGTACTTC.

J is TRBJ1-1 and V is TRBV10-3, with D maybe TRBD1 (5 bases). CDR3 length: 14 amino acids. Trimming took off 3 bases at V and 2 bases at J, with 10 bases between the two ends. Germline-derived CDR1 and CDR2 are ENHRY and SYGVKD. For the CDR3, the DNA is TGTGCCATCAGTGAACCGACAGAAAACACTGAAGCTTTCTTT. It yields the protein CAISEPTENTEAFF.

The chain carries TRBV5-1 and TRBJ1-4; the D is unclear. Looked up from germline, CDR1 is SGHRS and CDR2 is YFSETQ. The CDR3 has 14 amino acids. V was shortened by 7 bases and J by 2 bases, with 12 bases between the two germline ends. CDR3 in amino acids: CASGLGATNEKLFF. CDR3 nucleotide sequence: TGCGCCAGCGGGTTGGGAGCGACTAATGAAAAACTGTTTTTT.